The 7 T cell receptor beta chains listed next were all sequenced from one sample in a study of CD8 T cells in ankylosing spondylitis. TCRdb passed the 5' RACE reads through MiXCR, listing each CDR3 protein once. The sample includes about 40,000 distinct CDR3 sequences, approximately 17% of them seen just once. The specimen was blood. All receptors derive from a male donor with ankylosing spondylitis or in good health (not recorded which).

The chain combines TRBV27 with TRBJ2-1, with 9 bases that match TRBD1. Germline V CDR1 and CDR2: MNHEY, SMNVEV (reference sequence). J gave up 9 bases and V 5 bases, and 8 bases lay outside the gene matches. CDR3 size: 14 residues. CDR3: CASSGGTGPTEQFF. In DNA form, the CDR3 reads TGTGCCAGCAGTGGAGGGACAGGGCCCACTGAGCAGTTCTTC.

This rearrangement joins TRBV5-1 to TRBJ2-2; no reliable D call. Germline V gives CDR1 SGHRS, CDR2 YFSETQ. V lost 5 bases, J lost 1 base, and 9 bases lay in between. The CDR3 totals 14 residues. CDR3: CASRVKENTGELFF. The CDR3 coding sequence is TGCGCCAGCAGGGTTAAGGAGAACACCGGGGAGCTGTTTTTT.

The chain couples TRBV7-2 to TRBJ1-2; D is ambiguous. The CDR3 length is 15 residues. The germline V gene encodes CDR1 SGHTA and CDR2 FQGNSA. Trimming took off 6 bases at V and 4 bases at J, with 18 bases between the two ends. For the CDR3, the DNA is TGTGCCAGCAGTCCCGGACTCTCTCGCGGCTATGGCTACACCTTC. Amino acids: CASSPGLSRGYGYTF.

The CDR3 sequence is CASSLYSGGTNEQFF. CDR3 sequence (DNA): TGCGCCAGCAGCTTATATAGCGGGGGGACCAATGAGCAGTTCTTC. The chain recombines TRBV5-1 with TRBJ2-1; 10 bases are shared with TRBD2. This CDR3 region has 15 residues. V was pared by 2 bases and J by 6 bases, with 5 bases of the junction left unmatched. In germline, CDR1 is SGHRS, CDR2 YFSETQ.

This clonotype was seen a few times. V usage is TRBV29-1 and J usage is TRBJ1-3; D possibly corresponds to TRBD1 (5 bases). This CDR3 contains 12 residues. V lost 7 bases to trimming and J lost 2 bases, with 9 bases between them. Looked up from germline, CDR1 is SQVTM and CDR2 is ANQGSEA. The CDR3 sequence: CSGGTAGNTIYF. The CDR3 bases are TGCAGCGGGGGGACGGCTGGAAACACCATATATTTT. The entire variable domain, with the rest obtained from reference TRBV29-1 and TRBJ1-3, is as follows: SAVISQKPSRDICQRGTSLTIQCQVDSQVTMMFWYRQQPGQSLTLIATANQGSEATYESGFVIDKFPISRPNLTFSTLTVSNMSPEDSSIYLCSGGTAGNTIYFGEGSWLTVV.

The rearrangement joins TRBV6-5 to TRBJ2-3; D is uncertain. Trimming took 3 bases from V and 6 from J, leaving 10 bases between them. Per the germline V gene, CDR1 is MNHEY and CDR2 is SVGAGI. The CDR3 length is 13 residues. In DNA, the CDR3 is TGTGCCAGCAGTTATGGTCCGGCGGATACGCAGTATTTT. Residues: CASSYGPADTQYF.

The V call is TRBV10-3, the J call TRBJ2-3; D possibly matches TRBD1 or TRBD2 (6 bases each). V lost 4 bases and J lost 3, with 14 bases in between. The CDR3 has 15 amino acids. Germline-derived CDR1 and CDR2 are ENHRY and SYGVKD. CDR3 in DNA: TGTGCCATCAGTGCAGGGGAACTAGCAACAGATACGCAGTATTTT. Translated: CAISAGELATDTQYF.